The clone carrying this T cell receptor (beta chain) was picked up many times. The antigen remains undetermined. This sample stems from a study of T-cell memory formation after mild COVID-19. On the study more broadly: Among the donors, TCR clusters were largely specific to each donor.

Looked up from germline, CDR1 is MNHEY and CDR2 is SVGEGT. The CDR3 covers 12 residues. The V gene lost 7 bases and the J gene lost 0 bases, with 5 bases spanning the gap. TCRalpha and TCRbeta libraries used 5'RACE with constant-segment primers and UMIs. TCRdb reprocessed the 5' RACE reads via MiXCR and lists one record per CDR3 protein. The data contain roughly 260,000 distinct CDR3 sequences, about 15% of them seen just once; the ten biggest clones take up 3.5%. Study conclusions and caveats: CD4/CD8 balance held among clones contracting day 15 to 85, and later expanders leaned CD4+. Contracting CD4+ clones sat mainly in CM and EM; CD8+ in EMRA.

Sequenced sample: PBMCs or a T cell subset sorted from them (not recorded which). V is TRBV6-2 or TRBV6-3 and J is TRBJ2-3; D is unresolved. The sequence was obtained from a young man who had mild COVID-19 (a few samples of this study predate the infection). Cell type and time point are not known. The CDR3 DNA reads TGTGCCAGCAAGACTAGCACAGATACGCAGTATTTT. Translated, it gives CASKTSTDTQYF.